The 25 T cell receptor beta chains reported below all come from one sample, sequenced in a study of blood T cell repertoires in COVID-19. Generated by immunoSEQ multiplex PCR, the TCRdb table keeps only in-frame clones and is missing some. The data show about 250,000 clones, 86% seen once. Sample: PBMCs or T cells enriched from blood (not recorded which). The source is a man between 18 and 35 years old who had recovered from COVID-19.

This rearrangement joins TRBV5-1 to TRBJ1-3; a possible D gene is TRBD1 (5 bases). The germline V gene encodes CDR1 SGHRS and CDR2 YFSETQ. CDR3 length: 16 amino acids. Trimming left V 4 bases short and J 0 bases short, with 14 bases between. The CDR3 DNA reads TGCGCCAGCAGCCGGCGGGGCACCACCTCTGGAAACACCATATATTTT. Its translation is CASSRRGTTSGNTIYF. Complete variable domain (other parts from reference TRBV5-1 and TRBJ1-3): KAGVTQTPRYLIKTRGQQVTLSCSPISGHRSVSWYQQTPGQGLQFLFEYFSETQRNKGNFPGRFSGRQFSNSRSEMNVSTLELGDSALYLCASSRRGTTSGNTIYFGEGSWLTVV.

The chain links TRBV28 to TRBJ1-5; no clear D gene. This CDR3 region has 13 residues. V lost 2 bases and J lost 6, with 8 bases in between. Per germline, CDR1 MDHEN and CDR2 SYDVKM. CDR3 sequence reads: CASSLERSQPQHF. The CDR3 DNA is TGTGCCAGCAGTTTAGAGAGGAGTCAGCCCCAGCATTTT.

Here the CDR3 reads CASTAVQGAGYTF. The DNA of the CDR3 is TGTGCCAGCACCGCGGTACAGGGCGCTGGCTACACCTTC. The V and J genes are TRBV6-5 and TRBJ1-2, with a tentative D call TRBD1 (6 bases). Looked up from germline, CDR1 is MNHEY and CDR2 is SVGAGI. V lost 7 bases to trimming and J lost 7 bases, with 16 bases between them. The CDR3 runs 13 residues.

This clone was recorded a few times. This is likely an artifact of a read error, given a far larger clone one base away. Different DNA sequences within this sample yield the same CDR3. The rearrangement joins TRBV7-9 to TRBJ1-6; D perhaps matches TRBD1 (5 bases). Trimming shortened V by 11 bases and J by 7 bases, and 27 bases separated the two germline ends. Germline-derived CDR1 and CDR2 are SEHNR and FQNEAQ (reference sequence). The CDR3 is made up of 17 amino acids. The CDR3 DNA follows: TGTGCCCCCACCACCCACGACCGGGGGGGAGTAAATTCACCCCTCCACTTT. Its translation is CAPTTHDRGGVNSPLHF.

The chain uses TRBV4-1 and TRBJ2-5; D not certain. CDR1 and CDR2 from the germline V gene are MGHRA and YSYEKL. Trimming shortened V by 1 base and J by 2 bases, and 8 bases separated the two germline ends. The CDR3 totals 14 residues. CDR3 amino acids: CASSQVHGQETQYF. The CDR3 DNA is TGCGCCAGCAGCCAAGTACATGGTCAAGAGACCCAGTACTTC.

The CDR3 sequence is CATSDWGQGLGTQYF. The CDR3, as DNA: TGTGCCACCAGTGATTGGGGACAGGGCCTAGGGACCCAGTACTTC. The chain has TRBV24-1 and TRBJ2-5; 9 bases fit TRBD1. The germline V gene encodes CDR1 KGHDR and CDR2 SFDVKD. Germline trimming cut 2 bases from V and 7 bases from J; bases unmatched to any gene: 7. CDR3 length: 15 amino acids.

The genes are TRBV3-1 (or the pseudogene TRBV3-2) and TRBJ1-4, with TRBD1 identical over 7 bases. The trim removed 3 bases at V and 5 bases at J, leaving 6 bases unmatched. The CDR3 extends over 15 amino acids. The V gene's germline CDR1 is LGHDT and CDR2 YNNKEL (reference sequence). CDR3 residues: CASSQAGTANEKLFF. In nucleotides, the CDR3 is TGTGCCAGCAGCCAGGCCGGGACAGCGAATGAAAAACTGTTTTTT.

V gene TRBV28 combines with J gene TRBJ1-1; no clear D. V lost 6 bases and J 5 bases, leaving 10 bases between the germline ends. The length of the CDR3 is 12 residues. The germline gives CDR1 MDHEN, CDR2 SYDVKM. This CDR3 is CASRLRGTEAFF. CDR3 bases: TGTGCCAGCAGACTAAGAGGTACTGAAGCTTTCTTT. Using reference TRBV28 and TRBJ1-1 for the parts outside the CDR3, the full variable domain is DVKVTQSSRYLVKRTGEKVFLECVQDMDHENMFWYRQDPGLGLRLIYFSYDVKMKEKGDIPEGYSVSREKKERFSLILESASTNQTSMYLCASRLRGTEAFFGQGTRLTVV.

The rearrangement uses TRBV19 and TRBJ2-7; tentative D call: TRBD1 (6 bases). The CDR3 is 13 residues long. Germline V gives CDR1 LNHDA, CDR2 SQIVND (reference sequence). V lost 4 bases and J 2 bases, leaving 9 bases between the germline ends. CDR3 sequence reads: CASSTRTAYEQYF. CDR3 DNA sequence: TGTGCCAGTAGTACCCGGACAGCCTACGAGCAGTACTTC.

The genes are TRBV29-1 and TRBJ2-3, with unresolved D. V lost 0 bases and J 0 bases, leaving 13 bases between the germline ends. CDR3 length: 16 residues. The germline V gene encodes CDR1 SQVTM and CDR2 ANQGSEA. The CDR3 coding sequence is TGCAGCGTTGAAGAAAGATGGAGAACTAGCACAGATACGCAGTATTTT. This encodes CSVEERWRTSTDTQYF.

This chain joins TRBV29-1 and TRBJ2-5; 8 nucleotides align to TRBD1. The V gene end was trimmed by 1 base and the J gene end by 7 bases; junction bases not matched to a gene: 14. This CDR3 has 16 amino acids. Germline values: CDR1 SQVTM, CDR2 ANQGSEA. The CDR3 spells CSVEAERTGLYGTQYF. The CDR3 nucleotides are TGCAGCGTTGAAGCCGAAAGGACAGGGTTATATGGGACCCAGTACTTC.

The V gene is TRBV3-1 (or the pseudogene TRBV3-2), the J gene TRBJ1-2; the D is unclear. CDR1 LGHDT and CDR2 YNNKEL come from the germline V gene (reference sequence). The V gene lost 0 bases and the J gene lost 0 bases, with 11 bases spanning the gap. The CDR3 has 16 amino acids. The CDR3 spells CASSQDLGGSNYGYTF. CDR3 nucleotides: TGTGCCAGCAGCCAAGATCTTGGCGGATCTAACTATGGCTACACCTTC.

The gene calls are TRBV3-1 (or the pseudogene TRBV3-2) and TRBJ1-1; D not certain. V lost 4 bases and J 1 base, leaving 7 bases between the germline ends. The CDR3 totals 13 residues. Germline values: CDR1 LGHDT, CDR2 YNNKEL (reference sequence). This CDR3 is CASSPSGNTEAFF. In nucleotides, the CDR3 is TGTGCCAGCAGCCCCTCGGGGAACACTGAAGCTTTCTTT.

This sequence joins TRBV7-9 and TRBJ1-4; D unclear. V lost 4 bases, J lost 7 bases, and 13 bases lay in between. The V gene's germline CDR1 is SEHNR and CDR2 FQNEAQ (reference sequence). The CDR3 loop spans 14 amino acids. Written as DNA, the CDR3 is TGTGCCAGCAGCTCCCGCGGGTTGGGTGAAAAACTGTTTTTT. Protein: CASSSRGLGEKLFF.

The chain is built from TRBV7-6 and TRBJ1-3; perhaps TRBD1 as D (5 bases). In germline, CDR1 is SGHVS, CDR2 FNYEAQ. The ends were cut back, 5 bases at V and 0 bases at J, with 14 bases in the middle. The CDR3 runs to 16 residues. The CDR3 loop reads CASSETVLGSGNTIYF. CDR3 bases: TGTGCCAGCAGCGAGACAGTTCTAGGCTCTGGAAACACCATATATTTT.

V usage is TRBV6-2 or TRBV6-3 and J usage is TRBJ2-1, with D tentatively TRBD2 (6 bases). The CDR3 is made up of 16 amino acids. Germline CDR1 MNHEY, CDR2 SVGEGT. Trimming cost V 2 bases and J 6 bases, with 17 bases left between them. CDR3 residues: CASSYSVERRGNEQFF. The DNA for the CDR3 is TGTGCCAGCAGTTACAGCGTGGAAAGGAGGGGCAATGAGCAGTTCTTC.

This clone was detected ten times or more. This rearrangement joins TRBV7-9 to TRBJ2-7; 13 bases align to TRBD2. The CDR3 spans 15 residues. The ends lost 4 bases at V and 4 bases at J; junction bases unmatched: 4. Germline-derived CDR1 and CDR2 are SEHNR and FQNEAQ (reference sequence). This CDR3 reads CASSSPGLAGYEQYF. As DNA, the CDR3 is TGTGCCAGCAGCTCTCCGGGACTAGCGGGATACGAGCAGTACTTC.

CDR3 protein: CASSQAAMNTEAFF. CDR3 coding DNA: TGTGCCAGCAGTCAGGCAGCCATGAACACTGAAGCTTTCTTT. This chain uses TRBV2 with TRBJ1-1; D gene unclear. The V gene lost 5 bases and the J gene lost 0 bases, with 10 bases spanning the gap. Germline CDR1 SNHLY, CDR2 FYNNEI. CDR3 length equals 14 residues. Based on the CDR3 plus reference TRBV2 and TRBJ1-1, the full variable domain is EPEVTQTPSHQVTQMGQEVILRCVPISNHLYFYWYRQILGQKVEFLVSFYNNEISEKSEIFDDQFSVERPDGSNFTLKIRSTKLEDSAMYFCASSQAAMNTEAFFGQGTRLTVV.

The chain couples TRBV5-1 to TRBJ2-7; 12 bases are shared with TRBD2. CDR3 length equals 16 residues. Germline trimming cut 4 bases from V and 9 bases from J; bases unmatched to any gene: 14. Germline CDR1 SGHRS, CDR2 YFSETQ. CDR3 DNA: TGCGCCAGCAGCATAACTAGCGGGGGGCCTGAAGGTAGGCAGTACTTC. Translation gives CASSITSGGPEGRQYF. The whole variable domain, remainder taken from reference TRBV5-1 and TRBJ2-7, is KAGVTQTPRYLIKTRGQQVTLSCSPISGHRSVSWYQQTPGQGLQFLFEYFSETQRNKGNFPGRFSGRQFSNSRSEMNVSTLELGDSALYLCASSITSGGPEGRQYFGPGTRLTVT.

This chain connects TRBV28 to TRBJ2-4; perhaps TRBD2 as D (5 bases). Looked up from germline, CDR1 is MDHEN and CDR2 is SYDVKM. The CDR3 consists of 14 residues. V gave up 3 bases and J gave up 5 bases, with 11 bases separating them. CDR3 residues: CASSFRGTENIQYF. The CDR3, as DNA: TGTGCCAGCAGTTTTCGGGGTACCGAAAACATTCAGTACTTC.

This chain links TRBV7-9 with TRBJ1-5; perhaps TRBD1 as D (5 bases). V lost 4 bases and J 4 bases, leaving 8 bases between the germline ends. Germline CDR1 reads SEHNR; CDR2 reads FQNEAQ (reference sequence). This CDR3 contains 13 residues. CDR3 loop: CASSSQENQPQHF. The CDR3 coding sequence is TGTGCCAGCAGCTCACAGGAAAATCAGCCCCAGCATTTT. The whole variable domain, remainder taken from reference TRBV7-9 and TRBJ1-5, is DTGVSQNPRHKITKRGQNVTFRCDPISEHNRLYWYRQTLGQGPEFLTYFQNEAQLEKSRLLSDRFSAERPKGSFSTLEIQRTEQGDSAMYLCASSSQENQPQHFGDGTRLSIL.

The V gene is TRBV7-2, the J gene TRBJ2-1; perhaps TRBD1 as D (5 bases). Germline CDR1 SGHTA, CDR2 FQGNSA. The CDR3 length is 14 residues. V gave up 5 bases and J gave up 8 bases, with 16 bases separating them. For the CDR3, the DNA is TGTGCCAGCAGCCCTGTAGACAGTAAGCATGAGCAGTTCTTC. Its protein product is CASSPVDSKHEQFF.

V and J are TRBV7-8 and TRBJ1-5, with TRBD1 matching 7 bases. This CDR3 is 14 amino acids long. Trimming at V came to 5 bases and at J to 9 bases, leaving 10 bases not matched to a gene. Germline lookup yields CDR1 SGHVS and CDR2 FQNEAQ. The CDR3 sequence: CASSPSGTVGPQHF. CDR3 in DNA: TGTGCCAGCAGCCCCTCTGGGACAGTTGGGCCCCAGCATTTT.

V is TRBV7-8 and J is TRBJ1-2; D might be TRBD1 (6 bases). The V end lost 5 bases, the J end lost 0 bases, and 13 bases lay between the germline ends. CDR3 length: 15 residues. Germline CDR1 reads SGHVS; CDR2 reads FQNEAQ. CDR3 protein: CASSPRTATNYGYTF. The DNA of the CDR3 is TGTGCCAGCAGCCCACGGACAGCCACTAACTATGGCTACACCTTC.

The rearrangement joins TRBV5-5 to TRBJ2-1, with D maybe TRBD2 (6 bases). The CDR3 extends over 17 amino acids. V was trimmed by 4 bases and J by 0 bases, leaving 17 bases between them. CDR1 and CDR2 from the germline V gene are SGHKS and YYEKEE (reference sequence). The CDR3 reads CASSLRDSRSSYNEQFF. The CDR3 DNA reads as TGTGCCAGCAGCCTAAGGGACTCGAGGAGCTCCTACAATGAGCAGTTCTTC. The complete variable domain, with remaining parts taken from reference TRBV5-5 and TRBJ2-1, reads DAGVTQSPTHLIKTRGQQVTLRCSPISGHKSVSWYQQVLGQGPQFIFQYYEKEERGRGNFPDRFSARQFPNYSSELNVNALLLGDSALYLCASSLRDSRSSYNEQFFGPGTRLTVL.